These T cell receptor beta chains were read from a single sample in a study of human T cells and chemical hapten exposure. One entry per CDR3 protein, called by TCRdb with MiXCR from the RACE reads. The sample consists of 69,000 or so distinct CDR3 sequences, 10% of them appearing once. This material consisted of whole blood, taken in connection with sensitization to the hapten diphenylcyclopropenone (DPC). The origin of the receptors is a woman between 50 and 59 years old with alopecia areata. Some clones in this sample may be carry-over from other donors' samples. CDR3s include the opening cysteine and the closing phenylalanine or tryptophan. D genes are given only for firm matches. Not every row has a clone size; where given, it reads once, few, many or a size class.

CDR3nt	CDR3aa	v_gene	j_gene	abundance	d_gene
TGTGCCAGCTCACTGGGGGGGAGCGGCCCCACAATGGATACGCAGTATTTT	CASSLGGSGPTMDTQYF	TRBV18	TRBJ2-3	few	TRBD2
TGTGCCAGCAGTCGACAGGAAAATTCACCCCTCCACTTT	CASSRQENSPLHF	TRBV12-3/TRBV12-4	TRBJ1-6	few	.
TGTGCCAGCAGCCTCCGGACAGGGGGCGATAATGAAAAACTGTTTTTT	CASSLRTGGDNEKLFF	TRBV14	TRBJ1-4	.	TRBD1
TGTGCCAGCAGCAACTCCGGGACAACGAGGGGCGGCTACACCTTC	CASSNSGTTRGGYTF	TRBV11-2	TRBJ1-2	.	.
TGTGCCTCTACCACAGGACTTAGCAATCAGCCCCAGCATTTT	CASTTGLSNQPQHF	TRBV6-1	TRBJ1-5	few	.
TGCAGCGTTGAAGTATCAACCGGGGGGGAGCAGTACTTC	CSVEVSTGGEQYF	TRBV29-1	TRBJ2-7	many	TRBD2
TGTGCCAGCAGCTTGGGTCCGGGAAGGAATTCACCCCTCCACTTT	CASSLGPGRNSPLHF	TRBV5-4	TRBJ1-6	.	.
TGCAGCGTTGCAGGGGTCAATGAGCAGTTCTTC	CSVAGVNEQFF	TRBV29-1	TRBJ2-1	many	.
TGTGCCAGCAGCCCCACGGGACAAACGAACACTGAAGCTTTCTTT	CASSPTGQTNTEAFF	TRBV7-2	TRBJ1-1	.	.
TGCAGCGTTGAGGACTACTACGAGCAGTACTTC	CSVEDYYEQYF	TRBV29-1	TRBJ2-7	.	.
TGCAGCGTCCTGACCCCTAGGGGGGCCAGGTCGGAGACCCAGTACTTC	CSVLTPRGARSETQYF	TRBV29-1	TRBJ2-5	many	.
TGTGCCAGCAGTAGGGACAGGGGGACTCAGCCCCAGCATTTT	CASSRDRGTQPQHF	TRBV12-3/TRBV12-4	TRBJ1-5	many	TRBD1
TGTGCCAGCAGCGCACAGGACAGATCCCAAGAGACCCAGTACTTC	CASSAQDRSQETQYF	TRBV9	TRBJ2-5	many	.